This TCR beta chain was sequenced in a study of human T cells and chemical hapten exposure. Overall study context: The patient population, which was mostly female, had alopecia areata, totalis or universalis.

Specified time point: patch test 1, 2 weeks after DPC sensitization. The treatment was: therapeutic diphenylcyclopropenone sensitization with weekly scalp DPC. Via MiXCR, TCRdb re-called the RACE reads, giving one row per CDR3 protein. The sample yields around 380,000 distinct CDR3 sequences, 4.8% seen once. This clonotype was detected ten times or more. Antigen: not known. Study observations and caveats: Sensitizing with DPC caused no change in TCRs above 1 in 1000 frequency.

The sequence derives from a woman aged 50 to 65 with alopecia areata. Some clones in this sample may be carry-over from other donors' samples. The sequenced sample was whole blood, obtained in connection with sensitization to the hapten diphenylcyclopropenone (DPC).

This CDR3 is CASSLTTLHEAFF. CDR3 in DNA: TGTGCCAGCAGCTTGACCACTCTGCACGAAGCTTTCTTT. The chain employs TRBV5-6 and TRBJ1-1; D gene unclear. From germline, CDR1 is SGHDT and CDR2 YYEEEE. The CDR3 sequence is 13 residues long. The V end was cut by 1 base, the J end by 8 bases, with 12 bases between.